A single sample gave rise to the 32 T cell receptor beta chains below, sequenced in a study of shared clonotypes between healthy human individuals. Sequencing was performed with immunoSEQ multiplex PCR; in TCRdb, only in-frame clones are kept and a portion is missing. The data contain about 2,100,000 clones, 85% to 95% of them singletons. CD8 cells classed as naive were CD45RO-negative and positively selected for CCR7, excluding terminally differentiated effector memory CD45RA+ cells. Sequencing was done on a sample of naive CD8+ T cells from PBMCs. The source of these receptors is a man younger than 30 in good health. Some clones in this sample may be carry-over from other donors' samples.

V and J are TRBV6-5 and TRBJ1-3; perhaps TRBD1 as D (6 bases). This CDR3 region has 14 residues. V lost 5 bases and J 4 bases, leaving 12 bases between the germline ends. CDR1 and CDR2 from the germline V gene are MNHEY and SVGAGI. The CDR3 sequence: CASSETGSGNTIYF. CDR3 in DNA: TGTGCCAGCAGTGAAACAGGGTCCGGAAACACCATATATTTT.

The rearrangement links TRBV18 to TRBJ2-2; TRBD1 agrees at 10 bases. CDR3 length equals 16 residues. CDR1 is KGHSH, CDR2 LQKENI, per germline. Trimming took 5 bases from V and 7 from J; bases not matched to a gene: 10. The CDR3 DNA sequence: TGTGCCAGCTCATCCAGACAGGGGGCGCGGAACGGGGAGCTGTTTTTT. Its translation is CASSSRQGARNGELFF. Full variable domain (rest looked up from reference TRBV18 and TRBJ2-2): NAGVMQNPRHLVRRRGQEARLRCSPMKGHSHVYWYRQLPEEGLKFMVYLQKENIIDESGMPKERFSAEFPKEGPSILRIQQVVRGDSAAYFCASSSRQGARNGELFFGEGSRLTVL.

V usage is TRBV9 and J usage is TRBJ2-2; D is unclear. The V and J ends lost 2 bases and 6 bases respectively, with 17 bases between them. Germline CDR1 and CDR2: SGDLS and YYNGEE. The CDR3 has 16 amino acids. For the CDR3, the DNA is TGTGCCAGCAGCGTCTCCTCCGGGTCGGGTCCCGGGGAGCTGTTTTTT. Its translation: CASSVSSGSGPGELFF.

V gene TRBV10-3 combines with J gene TRBJ2-4, with D hard to call. CDR3 length: 14 residues. Germline CDR1 ENHRY, CDR2 SYGVKD. Trimming left V 4 bases short and J 3 bases short, with 10 bases between. CDR3 sequence: CAISGTLDKNIQYF. In DNA, the CDR3 is TGTGCCATCAGTGGGACGCTGGACAAAAACATTCAGTACTTC.

This chain links TRBV5-1 with TRBJ2-2; 14 bases align to TRBD2. CDR1 is SGHRS, CDR2 YFSETQ, per germline. The CDR3 is made up of 18 amino acids. V gave up 4 bases and J gave up 7 bases; unmatched junction bases: 12. CDR3 nucleotide sequence: TGCGCCAGCAGCCCAAACCCCAGACTAGCGGGAGGGGTCGGGGAGCTGTTTTTT. The encoded protein is CASSPNPRLAGGVGELFF.

The chain links TRBV4-1 to TRBJ1-4, with 12 nucleotides matching TRBD1. CDR1 is MGHRA and CDR2 is YSYEKL in the germline V gene. V lost 4 bases to trimming and J lost 7 bases; unmatched junction nucleotides: 10. The CDR3 extends over 17 amino acids. This chain's CDR3 is CASSPPTRDRGPEKLFF. In nucleotides, the CDR3 is TGCGCCAGCAGCCCCCCCACTAGGGACAGGGGGCCTGAAAAACTGTTTTTT.

The J gene is TRBJ1-2, the V gene TRBV30; no reliable D call. The V gene's germline CDR1 is GTSNPN and CDR2 SVGIG (reference sequence). This CDR3 comprises 8 residues. Trimming took 5 bases from V and 8 from J, leaving 3 bases between them. The CDR3 nucleotides are TGTGCCTGGGAAGGCTACACCTTC. This gives the protein CAWEGYTF.

The chain has TRBV4-3 and TRBJ2-2; 7 positions agree with TRBD2. There are 15 residues in the CDR3. V was clipped by 3 bases and J by 1 base; unmatched bases: 2. CDR1 LGHNA and CDR2 YSLEER come from the germline V gene. The CDR3 here is CASSQLAENTGELFF. CDR3 DNA sequence: TGCGCCAGCAGCCAGCTAGCGGAGAACACCGGGGAGCTGTTTTTT.

V gene TRBV4-1 combines with J gene TRBJ1-1; D is possibly TRBD1 (6 bases). Germline V gene sequence: CDR1 MGHRA, CDR2 YSYEKL. The CDR3 runs to 17 residues. V lost 3 bases to trimming and J lost 1 base, with 18 bases between them. The CDR3 DNA sequence: TGCGCCAGCAGCCAGGCGCCGAGGGTCAGGGGGAACACTGAAGCTTTCTTT. Translating it yields CASSQAPRVRGNTEAFF.

This sequence joins TRBV10-1 and TRBJ2-7; D may be TRBD1 (6 bases). CDR3 size: 13 residues. The germline gives CDR1 WNHNN, CDR2 SYGVQD (reference sequence). V lost 5 bases and J 5 bases, leaving 13 bases between the germline ends. In nucleotides, the CDR3 is TGCGCCAGCAGTATTGACAGGCCTCACGAGCAGTACTTC. Translated, it gives CASSIDRPHEQYF.

V is TRBV5-6 and J is TRBJ2-7; 8 positions match TRBD2. J gave up 4 bases and V 4 bases, and 7 bases lay outside the gene matches. Germline V CDR1 and CDR2: SGHDT, YYEEEE. The length of the CDR3 is 14 residues. CDR3 sequence: CASSIAGSSYEQYF. The CDR3 nucleotides are TGTGCCAGCAGCATAGCGGGAAGTTCTTACGAGCAGTACTTC.

This chain links TRBV7-9 with TRBJ2-2; 8 nucleotides line up with TRBD1. Germline CDR1 is SEHNR and CDR2 is FQNEAQ (reference sequence). The CDR3 runs 16 residues. V lost 5 bases to trimming and J lost 2 bases; unmatched junction nucleotides: 7. Here the CDR3 DNA reads TGTGCCAGCAGCACCGGGACAGGACGCAACACCGGGGAGCTGTTTTTT. Residues: CASSTGTGRNTGELFF.

The genes are TRBV6-5 and TRBJ2-7, with 14 positions matching TRBD2. After removal of 5 bases from V and 6 bases from J, the junction contained 3 bases not matched to a gene. The germline CDR1 and CDR2 sequences are MNHEY and SVGAGI. This CDR3 comprises 14 residues. CDR3 in DNA: TGTGCCAGCAGTGCGGGACTAGCGGGAGCCGAGCAGTACTTC. This gives the protein CASSAGLAGAEQYF.

This chain uses TRBV29-1 with TRBJ2-2; D not certain. Germline CDR1 and CDR2: SQVTM and ANQGSEA. V was cut by 4 bases and J by 6 bases, with 15 bases left in between. The CDR3 runs 14 residues. Here the CDR3 reads CSVGVRMPAGELFF. CDR3 bases: TGCAGCGTTGGAGTCCGGATGCCAGCCGGGGAGCTGTTTTTT.

The chain is built from TRBV4-2 and TRBJ1-1, with D perhaps TRBD1 (6 bases). V lost 2 bases and J lost 4, with 14 bases in between. The germline V gene encodes CDR1 LGHNA and CDR2 YNFKEQ. The CDR3 is 15 amino acids. This CDR3 reads CASSQHTRGGTEAFF. The CDR3, as DNA: TGTGCCAGCAGCCAACATACTAGGGGGGGCACTGAAGCTTTCTTT.

This clone came up once. The CDR3 bases are TGTGCCAGCCAGGCTAGCGGGAGTTCCTACAATGAGCAGTTCTTC. The encoded protein is CASQASGSSYNEQFF. The chain recombines TRBV2 with TRBJ2-1; 10 bases line up with TRBD2. CDR3 size: 15 residues. Germline values: CDR1 SNHLY, CDR2 FYNNEI. Trimming cost V 8 bases and J 1 base; bases outside gene matches: 5.

The rearrangement links TRBV15 to TRBJ1-1; D is perhaps TRBD1 (6 bases). The CDR3 extends over 15 amino acids. Germline V CDR1 and CDR2: LNHNV, YYDKDF (reference sequence). V was shortened by 5 bases and J by 5 bases, with 18 bases between the two germline ends. CDR3 in amino acids: CATSWRDIVWTEAFF. As DNA, the CDR3 is TGTGCCACCAGCTGGCGGGACATCGTATGGACTGAAGCTTTCTTT.

This chain links TRBV15 with TRBJ1-5, with D tentatively TRBD1 (6 bases). The ends were cut back, 3 bases at V and 4 bases at J, with 13 bases in the middle. The germline V gene encodes CDR1 LNHNV and CDR2 YYDKDF (reference sequence). The CDR3 spans 15 residues. CDR3 sequence: CATSSPRGVNQPQHF. CDR3 coding DNA: TGTGCCACCAGCAGCCCGAGGGGGGTTAATCAGCCCCAGCATTTT. Combining the CDR3 with reference TRBV15 and TRBJ1-5 gives the whole variable domain DAMVIQNPRYQVTQFGKPVTLSCSQTLNHNVMYWYQQKSSQAPKLLFHYYDKDFNNEADTPDNFQSRRPNTSFCFLDIRSPGLGDTAMYLCATSSPRGVNQPQHFGDGTRLSIL.

V gene TRBV7-9 combines with J gene TRBJ2-5, with 8 bases matching TRBD2. V shed 5 bases, J shed 4 bases, and the junction held 15 bases outside the gene matches. Germline V CDR1 and CDR2: SEHNR, FQNEAQ (reference sequence). The CDR3 totals 17 residues. CDR3 sequence (DNA): TGTGCCAGCAGCGCCCCACCCAAGGTAGCGGGAACAGAGACCCAGTACTTC. Its protein product is CASSAPPKVAGTETQYF.

The chain recombines TRBV7-9 with TRBJ2-5; D remains unclear. The CDR3 runs 15 residues. Germline V CDR1 and CDR2: SEHNR, FQNEAQ (reference sequence). V shed 5 bases and J shed 0 bases, with 13 bases lying between them. CDR3 nucleotide sequence: TGTGCCAGCAGCCACGGACCAGCATACCAAGAGACCCAGTACTTC. Translated, it gives CASSHGPAYQETQYF. Based on the CDR3 plus reference TRBV7-9 and TRBJ2-5, the full variable domain is DTGVSQNPRHKITKRGQNVTFRCDPISEHNRLYWYRQTLGQGPEFLTYFQNEAQLEKSRLLSDRFSAERPKGSFSTLEIQRTEQGDSAMYLCASSHGPAYQETQYFGPGTRLLVL.

The chain uses TRBV7-9 and TRBJ2-7; no firm D call. The CDR3 spans 14 residues. V was shortened by 3 bases and J by 2 bases, with 11 bases between the two germline ends. Per the germline V gene, CDR1 is SEHNR and CDR2 is FQNEAQ (reference sequence). CDR3 in amino acids: CASSFSSPTYEQYF. The CDR3 nucleotides are TGTGCCAGCAGCTTTTCCAGTCCCACCTACGAGCAGTACTTC.

The CDR3 DNA follows: TGTGCCAGCAGAGGGACTTTGGGTAACATTCAGTACTTC. This gives the protein CASRGTLGNIQYF. The chain has TRBV2 and TRBJ2-4, with a tentative D call TRBD2 (6 bases). The length of the CDR3 is 13 residues. Trimming shortened V by 6 bases and J by 7 bases, and 13 bases separated the two germline ends. The germline V gene encodes CDR1 SNHLY and CDR2 FYNNEI.

V gene TRBV7-9 combines with J gene TRBJ1-2; tentative D call: TRBD1 (5 bases). V shed 2 bases and J shed 4 bases, with 17 bases lying between them. The CDR3 spans 16 residues. Per germline, CDR1 SEHNR and CDR2 FQNEAQ (reference sequence). As DNA, the CDR3 is TGTGCCAGCAGCTTATCCCCAAGGGACCAGGTCTATGGCTACACCTTC. It is translated as CASSLSPRDQVYGYTF.

This rearrangement joins TRBV2 to TRBJ2-2; D is perhaps TRBD2 (6 bases). This CDR3 contains 15 residues. Germline V CDR1 and CDR2: SNHLY, FYNNEI. V was clipped by 7 bases and J by 1 base, with 13 bases between them. The CDR3 region has the DNA TGTGCCAGCACATCTAGCGAGGGGAACACCGGGGAGCTGTTTTTT. The encoded protein is CASTSSEGNTGELFF. The full variable domain, completed using reference TRBV2 and TRBJ2-2, is EPEVTQTPSHQVTQMGQEVILRCVPISNHLYFYWYRQILGQKVEFLVSFYNNEISEKSEIFDDQFSVERPDGSNFTLKIRSTKLEDSAMYFCASTSSEGNTGELFFGEGSRLTVL.

This chain uses TRBV10-2 with TRBJ2-5; weak D call: TRBD2 (6 bases). Germline lookup yields CDR1 WSHSY and CDR2 SAAADI. CDR3 size: 14 residues. Trimming removed 2 bases from V and 4 bases from J, with 11 bases in between. CDR3: CASSEVRRGETQYF. The CDR3 region has the DNA TGCGCCAGCAGTGAGGTCAGGAGGGGAGAGACCCAGTACTTC.

For the CDR3, the DNA is TGTGCCATCAGTGAGCACGACAGGGAGTGGACCGGGGAGCTGTTTTTT. This sequence encodes CAISEHDREWTGELFF. V is TRBV10-3 and J is TRBJ2-2; TRBD1 aligns across 7 bases. J gave up 5 bases and V 2 bases, and 8 bases lay outside the gene matches. The germline V gene encodes CDR1 ENHRY and CDR2 SYGVKD. The CDR3 runs to 16 residues.

Worth noting for this clone: The sample carries other DNA sequences with the same CDR3. The chain uses TRBV9 and TRBJ2-2; D ambiguous. Between the trimmed V and J ends, which lost 0 bases and 5 bases, there was a span of 5 bases. Germline V gene data show CDR1 as SGDLS and CDR2 as YYNGEE. The CDR3 spans 13 residues. Here the CDR3 DNA reads TGTGCCAGCAGCGTAGATGGAACCGGGGAGCTGTTTTTT. It encodes CASSVDGTGELFF.

The genes are TRBV7-9 and TRBJ2-5; TRBD1 is a possible D gene (5 bases). Germline V gives CDR1 SEHNR, CDR2 FQNEAQ (reference sequence). The CDR3 runs to 16 residues. Between the trimmed V and J ends, which lost 2 bases and 1 base, there was a span of 14 bases. CDR3 coding DNA: TGTGCCAGCAGCTTAACAGGCGACAGAGCCCAAGAGACCCAGTACTTC. Translated: CASSLTGDRAQETQYF. Using reference TRBV7-9 and TRBJ2-5 for the parts outside the CDR3, the full variable domain is DTGVSQNPRHKITKRGQNVTFRCDPISEHNRLYWYRQTLGQGPEFLTYFQNEAQLEKSRLLSDRFSAERPKGSFSTLEIQRTEQGDSAMYLCASSLTGDRAQETQYFGPGTRLLVL.

The genes are TRBV6-1 and TRBJ2-7; no clear D. The germline V gene has CDR1 MNHNS and CDR2 SASEGT. The CDR3 spans 12 residues. Trimming shortened V by 3 bases and J by 7 bases, and 10 bases separated the two germline ends. The CDR3 DNA is TGTGCCAGCAGTGAGTGGGGAAGGGAGCAGTACTTC. Its translation: CASSEWGREQYF.

The chain links TRBV2 to TRBJ1-4, with unresolved D. V was pared by 3 bases and J by 0 bases, with 20 bases between. From germline, CDR1 is SNHLY and CDR2 FYNNEI. The CDR3 covers 19 residues. Written as DNA, the CDR3 is TGTGCCAGCAGTGATGTGTGGCAGTTATACTTTGCAACTAATGAAAAACTGTTTTTT. Translating gives CASSDVWQLYFATNEKLFF.

The chain combines TRBV19 with TRBJ2-7; 11 nucleotides match TRBD2. The CDR3 spans 16 residues. In germline, CDR1 is LNHDA, CDR2 SQIVND (reference sequence). Trimming took 6 bases from V and 7 from J; bases not matched to a gene: 14. CDR3: CASSSTPLAGAGEQYF. The CDR3 nucleotides read TGTGCCAGTAGCTCTACCCCACTAGCGGGAGCGGGAGAGCAGTACTTC.

The genes are TRBV28 and TRBJ2-4, with 8 bases identical to TRBD2. The CDR3 loop spans 12 amino acids. With 8 bases clipped from V and 6 bases from J, the junction kept 3 bases outside the gene matches. Per germline, CDR1 MDHEN and CDR2 SYDVKM. The CDR3 is CASDAGGNIQYF. CDR3 nucleotides: TGTGCCAGCGATGCGGGAGGAAACATTCAGTACTTC.